The clone carrying this T cell receptor beta chain was counted a single time. Its target is not known. This CDR3 is built from 14 residues. The germline V and J ends were trimmed by 0 bases and 3 bases, with 5 bases remaining between them. Germline CDR1 and CDR2: MNHEY and SVGAGI. The data derive from a study of PD-1 blockade in classical Hodgkin lymphoma. TCRdb keeps only in-frame clones here, not all; method: immunoSEQ multiplex PCR. The sample lists about 20,000 clones; over 65% were seen once. Overall study results and limits: Diversity in CD4+ TCRs, unlike that measured in CD8+ TCRs, had risen significantly by C4D1. Baseline diversity in complete responders resembled that of newly diagnosed patients.

This sample's time point: cycle 4 day 1 (C4D1), after 5 to 7 weeks of nivolumab. Relapses following autologous stem cell transplantation were seen in all patients, with brentuximab vedotin exposure varying. Negative selection with magnets was how CD8+ T cells were isolated from the thawed PBMCs. This TCR was recovered from a human donor with classical Hodgkin lymphoma. The sequencing used CD8+ T cells from blood, collected before the fourth cycle of nivolumab. This chain connects TRBV6-5 to TRBJ1-4; D is undetermined. The CDR3 nucleotides are TGTGCCAGCAGTTACTCGGGTCCTAATGAAAAACTGTTTTTT. This sequence encodes CASSYSGPNEKLFF.